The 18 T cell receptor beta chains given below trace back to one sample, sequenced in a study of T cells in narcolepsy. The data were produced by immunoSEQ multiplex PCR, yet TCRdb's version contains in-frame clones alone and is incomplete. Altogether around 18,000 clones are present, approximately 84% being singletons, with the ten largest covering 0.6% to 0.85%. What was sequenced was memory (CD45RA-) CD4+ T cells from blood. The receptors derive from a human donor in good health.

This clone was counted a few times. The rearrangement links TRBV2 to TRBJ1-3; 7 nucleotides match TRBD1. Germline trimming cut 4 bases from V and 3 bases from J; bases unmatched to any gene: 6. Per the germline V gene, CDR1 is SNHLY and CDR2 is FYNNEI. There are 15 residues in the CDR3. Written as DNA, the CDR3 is TGTGCCAGCAGTGTCTACAGGGGAAGTGGAAACACCATATATTTT. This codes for CASSVYRGSGNTIYF.

The DNA for the CDR3 is TGTGCCAGCAGCCCCCGACAGAACACAGATACGCAGTATTTT. Its translation is CASSPRQNTDTQYF. The chain uses TRBV5-4 and TRBJ2-3; D possibly corresponds to TRBD1 (5 bases). V lost 4 bases to trimming and J lost 2 bases, with 11 bases between them. The CDR3 sequence is 14 residues long. Germline V gives CDR1 SGHNT, CDR2 YYREEE (reference sequence).

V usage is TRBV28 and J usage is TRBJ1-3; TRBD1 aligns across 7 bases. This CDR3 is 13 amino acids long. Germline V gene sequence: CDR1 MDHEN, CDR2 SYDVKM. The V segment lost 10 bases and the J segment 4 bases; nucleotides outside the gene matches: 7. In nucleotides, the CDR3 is TGTGCCACCTCTACAGGGGACGGAAACACCATATATTTT. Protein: CATSTGDGNTIYF. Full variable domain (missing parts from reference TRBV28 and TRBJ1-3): DVKVTQSSRYLVKRTGEKVFLECVQDMDHENMFWYRQDPGLGLRLIYFSYDVKMKEKGDIPEGYSVSREKKERFSLILESASTNQTSMYLCATSTGDGNTIYFGEGSWLTVV.

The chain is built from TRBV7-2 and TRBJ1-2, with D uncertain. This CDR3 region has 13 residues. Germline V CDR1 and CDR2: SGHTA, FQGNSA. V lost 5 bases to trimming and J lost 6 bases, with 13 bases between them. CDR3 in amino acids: CASSPLTVNGYTF. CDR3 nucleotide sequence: TGTGCCAGCAGCCCCCTCACGGTAAATGGCTACACCTTC.

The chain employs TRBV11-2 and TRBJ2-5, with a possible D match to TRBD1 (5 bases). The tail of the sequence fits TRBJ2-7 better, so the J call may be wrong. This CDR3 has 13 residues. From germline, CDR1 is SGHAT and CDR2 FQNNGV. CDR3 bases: TGTGCCAGCAGCTTAGGATCCAGGGACGAGCAGTACTTC. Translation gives CASSLGSRDEQYF.

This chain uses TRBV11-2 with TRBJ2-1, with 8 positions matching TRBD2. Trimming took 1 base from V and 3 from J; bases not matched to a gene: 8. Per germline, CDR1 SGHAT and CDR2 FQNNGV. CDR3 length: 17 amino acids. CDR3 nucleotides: TGTGCCAGCAGCTTAGCGAGAGGCGGGGGGATCTACAATGAGCAGTTCTTC. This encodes CASSLARGGGIYNEQFF.

The CDR3 sequence: CAWSPNGPYEQYF. For the CDR3, the DNA is TGTGCCTGGAGCCCGAATGGCCCCTACGAGCAGTACTTC. The genes are TRBV30 and TRBJ2-7, with D unresolved. Per germline, CDR1 GTSNPN and CDR2 SVGIG (reference sequence). The CDR3 is 13 amino acids. V dropped 3 bases and J dropped 2 bases, with 11 bases sitting between them.

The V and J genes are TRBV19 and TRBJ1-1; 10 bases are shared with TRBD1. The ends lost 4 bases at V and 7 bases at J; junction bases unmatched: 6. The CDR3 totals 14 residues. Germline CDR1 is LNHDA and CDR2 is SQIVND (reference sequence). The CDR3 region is CASSRVDRGREAFF. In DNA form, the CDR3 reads TGTGCCAGTAGTAGAGTTGACAGGGGGCGTGAAGCTTTCTTT.

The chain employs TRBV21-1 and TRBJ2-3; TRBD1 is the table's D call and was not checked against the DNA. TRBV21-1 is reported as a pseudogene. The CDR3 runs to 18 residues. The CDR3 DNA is TGTGCCAGCAGCAAGGTTCGGACAGCCGAAACTAGCACAGATACGCAGTATTTT. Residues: CASSKVRTAETSTDTQYF.

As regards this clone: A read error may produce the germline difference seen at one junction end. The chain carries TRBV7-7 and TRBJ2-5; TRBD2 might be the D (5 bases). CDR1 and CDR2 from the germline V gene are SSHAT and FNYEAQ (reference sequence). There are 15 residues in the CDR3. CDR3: CASSLAPRLQETQYF. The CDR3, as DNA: TGTGCTAGCAGCTTAGCGCCGCGGTTACAAGAGACCCAGTACTTC.

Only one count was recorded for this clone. The CDR3 spells CAIRRGSGNTIYF. CDR3 nucleotides: TGTGCCATCAGGAGGGGGTCTGGAAACACCATATATTTT. This chain uses TRBV10-3 with TRBJ1-3, with a possible D match to TRBD1 (6 bases). V was shortened by 6 bases and J by 1 base, with 7 bases between the two germline ends. The germline V gene has CDR1 ENHRY and CDR2 SYGVKD. CDR3 length equals 13 residues.

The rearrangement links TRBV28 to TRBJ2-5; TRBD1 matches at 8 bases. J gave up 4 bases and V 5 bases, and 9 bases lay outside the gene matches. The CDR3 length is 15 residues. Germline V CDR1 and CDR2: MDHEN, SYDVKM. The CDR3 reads CASSPSTGGVETQYF. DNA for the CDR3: TGTGCCAGCAGTCCCAGCACAGGGGGAGTAGAGACCCAGTACTTC. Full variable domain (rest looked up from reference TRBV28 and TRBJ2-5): DVKVTQSSRYLVKRTGEKVFLECVQDMDHENMFWYRQDPGLGLRLIYFSYDVKMKEKGDIPEGYSVSREKKERFSLILESASTNQTSMYLCASSPSTGGVETQYFGPGTRLLVL.

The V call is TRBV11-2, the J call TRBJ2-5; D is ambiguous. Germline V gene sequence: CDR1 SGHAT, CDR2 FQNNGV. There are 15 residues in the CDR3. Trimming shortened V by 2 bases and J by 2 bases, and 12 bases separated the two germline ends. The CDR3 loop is CASSLNSGQQETQYF. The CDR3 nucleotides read TGTGCCAGCAGCTTAAATTCAGGCCAACAAGAGACCCAGTACTTC.

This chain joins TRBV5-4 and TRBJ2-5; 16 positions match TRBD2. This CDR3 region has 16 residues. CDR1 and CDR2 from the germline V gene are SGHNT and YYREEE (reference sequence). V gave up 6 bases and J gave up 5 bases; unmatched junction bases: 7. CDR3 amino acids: CASTPGLAGGWETQYF. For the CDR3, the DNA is TGTGCCAGCACCCCGGGACTAGCGGGGGGGTGGGAGACCCAGTACTTC.

The chain's CDR3 is CAWREPGQVNEKLFF. CDR3 in DNA: TGTGCCTGGAGGGAACCGGGACAGGTTAATGAAAAACTGTTTTTT. This chain connects TRBV30 to TRBJ1-4; 8 bases align to TRBD1. This CDR3 region has 15 residues. The V gene end was trimmed by 3 bases and the J gene end by 4 bases; junction bases not matched to a gene: 7. The V gene's germline CDR1 is GTSNPN and CDR2 SVGIG (reference sequence).

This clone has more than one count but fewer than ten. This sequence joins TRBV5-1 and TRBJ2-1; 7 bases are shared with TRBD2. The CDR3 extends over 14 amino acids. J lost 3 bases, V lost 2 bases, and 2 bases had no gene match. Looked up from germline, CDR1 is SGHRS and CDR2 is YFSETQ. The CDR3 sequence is CASSLAGFYNEQFF. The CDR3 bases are TGCGCCAGCAGCTTAGCGGGATTCTACAATGAGCAGTTCTTC.

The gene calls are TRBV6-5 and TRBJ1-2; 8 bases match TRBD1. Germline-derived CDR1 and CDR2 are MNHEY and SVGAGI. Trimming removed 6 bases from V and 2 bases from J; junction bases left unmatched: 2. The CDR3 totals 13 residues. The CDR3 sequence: CASSRQGNYGYTF. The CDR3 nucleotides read TGTGCCAGCAGCCGACAGGGGAACTATGGCTACACCTTC.

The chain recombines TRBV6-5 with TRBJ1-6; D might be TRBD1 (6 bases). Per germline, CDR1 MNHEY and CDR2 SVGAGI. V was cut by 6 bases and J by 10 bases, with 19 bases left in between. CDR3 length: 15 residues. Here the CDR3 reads CASRGAEQGGSPLHF. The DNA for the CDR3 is TGTGCCAGCAGGGGGGCAGAACAGGGAGGCTCACCCCTCCACTTT.